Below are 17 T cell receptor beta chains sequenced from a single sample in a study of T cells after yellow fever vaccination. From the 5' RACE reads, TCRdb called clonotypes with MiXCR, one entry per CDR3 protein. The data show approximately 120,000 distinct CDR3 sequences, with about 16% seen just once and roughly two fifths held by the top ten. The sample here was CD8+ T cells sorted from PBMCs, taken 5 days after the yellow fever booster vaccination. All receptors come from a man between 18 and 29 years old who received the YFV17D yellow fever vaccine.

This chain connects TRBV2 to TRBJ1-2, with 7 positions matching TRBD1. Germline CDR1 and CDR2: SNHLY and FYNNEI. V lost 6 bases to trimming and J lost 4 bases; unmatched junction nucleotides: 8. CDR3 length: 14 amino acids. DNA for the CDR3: TGTGCCAGCAGAGGCAGGGGGTTCCGCTATGGCTACACCTTC. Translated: CASRGRGFRYGYTF.

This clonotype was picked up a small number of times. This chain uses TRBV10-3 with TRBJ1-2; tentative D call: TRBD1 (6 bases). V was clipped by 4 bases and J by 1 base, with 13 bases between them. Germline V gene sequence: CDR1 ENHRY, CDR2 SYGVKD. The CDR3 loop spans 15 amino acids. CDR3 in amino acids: CAISVPGDLNYGYTF. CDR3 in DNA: TGTGCCATCAGTGTGCCAGGGGACCTTAACTATGGCTACACCTTC.

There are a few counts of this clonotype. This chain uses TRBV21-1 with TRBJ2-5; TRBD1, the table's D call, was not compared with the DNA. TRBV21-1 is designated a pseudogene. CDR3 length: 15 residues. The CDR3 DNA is TGTGCCAGCAGCCCTCGGGAAGGGGTTATTGAGACCCAGTACTTC. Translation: CASSPREGVIETQYF.

CDR3 residues: CASTGYTEAFF. In nucleotides, the CDR3 is TGTGCCAGCACGGGTTACACTGAAGCTTTCTTT. This sequence joins TRBV6-5 and TRBJ1-1; D not certain. Germline V gene sequence: CDR1 MNHEY, CDR2 SVGAGI. V lost 7 bases and J lost 3, with 6 bases in between. The CDR3 is 11 amino acids.

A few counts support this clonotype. The CDR3 here is CASSPGQGKNIQYF. CDR3 DNA: TGCGCCAGCAGCCCTGGACAGGGGAAAAACATTCAGTACTTC. This chain uses TRBV4-3 with TRBJ2-4, with TRBD1 matching over 9 bases. The CDR3 is 14 amino acids. Germline CDR1 is LGHNA and CDR2 is YSLEER. With 4 bases clipped from V and 4 bases from J, the junction kept 2 bases outside the gene matches.

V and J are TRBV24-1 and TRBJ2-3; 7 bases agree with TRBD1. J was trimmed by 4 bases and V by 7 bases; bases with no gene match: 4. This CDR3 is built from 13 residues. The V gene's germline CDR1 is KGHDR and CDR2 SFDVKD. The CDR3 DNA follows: TGTGCCACCAGACAGGGGATCTCAGATACGCAGTATTTT. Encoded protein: CATRQGISDTQYF.

The CDR3 DNA is TGTGCCAGCAGCCAAGCGGGGGAGCAGGCCGGGGAGCTGTTTTTT. It yields the protein CASSQAGEQAGELFF. This sequence joins TRBV3-1 and TRBJ2-2, with D perhaps TRBD2 (6 bases). Germline CDR1 and CDR2: LGHDT and YNNKEL (reference sequence). The CDR3 runs to 15 residues. Trimming stripped 1 base from V and 6 bases from J, with 12 bases between.

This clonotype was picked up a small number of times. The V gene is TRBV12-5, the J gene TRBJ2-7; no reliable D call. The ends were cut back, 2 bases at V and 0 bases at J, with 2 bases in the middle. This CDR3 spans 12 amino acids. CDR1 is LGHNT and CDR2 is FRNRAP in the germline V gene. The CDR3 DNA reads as TGTGCTAGTGGTTTGTCCTCCTACGAGCAGTACTTC. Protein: CASGLSSYEQYF.

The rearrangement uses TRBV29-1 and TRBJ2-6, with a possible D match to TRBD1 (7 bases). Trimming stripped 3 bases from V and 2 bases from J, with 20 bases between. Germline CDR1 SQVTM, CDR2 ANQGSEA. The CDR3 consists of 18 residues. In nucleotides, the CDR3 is TGCAGCGTTGAGGCGGAGGGGACAGCCGACCCTGGGGCCAACGTCCTGACTTTC. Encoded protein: CSVEAEGTADPGANVLTF.

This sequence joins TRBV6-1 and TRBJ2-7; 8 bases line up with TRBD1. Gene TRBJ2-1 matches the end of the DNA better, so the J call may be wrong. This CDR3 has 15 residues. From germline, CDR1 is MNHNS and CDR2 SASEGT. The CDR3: CASSALTGAQSEQFF. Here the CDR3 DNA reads TGTGCCAGCAGTGCCCTGACAGGGGCGCAGTCCGAGCAGTTCTTC.

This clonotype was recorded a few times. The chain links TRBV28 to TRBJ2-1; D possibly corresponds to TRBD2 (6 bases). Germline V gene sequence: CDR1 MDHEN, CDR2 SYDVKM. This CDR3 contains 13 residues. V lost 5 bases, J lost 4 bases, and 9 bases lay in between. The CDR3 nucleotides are TGTGCCAGCAGTCACCGGGGGTACAATGAGCAGTTCTTC. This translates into CASSHRGYNEQFF.

CDR3 amino acids: CASSYGQGGGYTF. Here the CDR3 DNA reads TGTGCCAGCAGTTACGGACAGGGAGGAGGCTACACCTTC. This rearrangement joins TRBV6-5 to TRBJ1-2; 8 bases are shared with TRBD1. The CDR3 length is 13 residues. Germline CDR1 MNHEY, CDR2 SVGAGI. V was pared by 2 bases and J by 8 bases, with 4 bases of the junction left unmatched.

CDR3 DNA: TGTGCCAGCAGCTTAGGCCTGGGGGCGGGGGAGACCCAGTACTTC. It specifies CASSLGLGAGETQYF. The genes are TRBV13 and TRBJ2-5; D possibly uses TRBD1 or TRBD2 (6 bases each). V lost 0 bases and J 5 bases, leaving 13 bases between the germline ends. The CDR3 sequence is 15 residues long. The germline V gene encodes CDR1 PRHDT and CDR2 FYEKMQ (reference sequence).

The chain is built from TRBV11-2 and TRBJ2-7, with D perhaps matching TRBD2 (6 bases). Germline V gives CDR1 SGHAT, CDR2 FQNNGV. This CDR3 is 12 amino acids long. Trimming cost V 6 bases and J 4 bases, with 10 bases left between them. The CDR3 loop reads CASRKGLYEQYV. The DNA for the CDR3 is TGTGCCAGCAGAAAGGGACTGTACGAGCAGTACGTC.

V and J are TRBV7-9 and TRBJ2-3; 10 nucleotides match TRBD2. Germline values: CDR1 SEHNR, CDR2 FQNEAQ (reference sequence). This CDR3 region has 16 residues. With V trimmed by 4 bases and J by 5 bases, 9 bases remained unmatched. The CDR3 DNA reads TGTGCCAGCAGCTCCTTGACTAGCGGGCGAGGAGATACGCAGTATTTT. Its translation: CASSSLTSGRGDTQYF.

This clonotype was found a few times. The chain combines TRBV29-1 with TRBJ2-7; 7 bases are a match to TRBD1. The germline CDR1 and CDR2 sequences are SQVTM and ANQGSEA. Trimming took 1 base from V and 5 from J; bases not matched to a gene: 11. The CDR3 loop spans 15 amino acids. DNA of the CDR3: TGCAGCGTTGAAGGGGGTAGGGGGCGCGAGGACGAGCAGTACTTC. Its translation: CSVEGGRGREDEQYF.

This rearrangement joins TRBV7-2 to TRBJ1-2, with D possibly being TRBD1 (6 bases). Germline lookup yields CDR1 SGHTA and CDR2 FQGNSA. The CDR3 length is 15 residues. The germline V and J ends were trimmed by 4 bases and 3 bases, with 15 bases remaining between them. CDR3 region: CASSSPQGTYYGYTF. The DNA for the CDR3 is TGTGCCAGCAGCTCCCCACAGGGTACTTACTATGGCTACACCTTC.